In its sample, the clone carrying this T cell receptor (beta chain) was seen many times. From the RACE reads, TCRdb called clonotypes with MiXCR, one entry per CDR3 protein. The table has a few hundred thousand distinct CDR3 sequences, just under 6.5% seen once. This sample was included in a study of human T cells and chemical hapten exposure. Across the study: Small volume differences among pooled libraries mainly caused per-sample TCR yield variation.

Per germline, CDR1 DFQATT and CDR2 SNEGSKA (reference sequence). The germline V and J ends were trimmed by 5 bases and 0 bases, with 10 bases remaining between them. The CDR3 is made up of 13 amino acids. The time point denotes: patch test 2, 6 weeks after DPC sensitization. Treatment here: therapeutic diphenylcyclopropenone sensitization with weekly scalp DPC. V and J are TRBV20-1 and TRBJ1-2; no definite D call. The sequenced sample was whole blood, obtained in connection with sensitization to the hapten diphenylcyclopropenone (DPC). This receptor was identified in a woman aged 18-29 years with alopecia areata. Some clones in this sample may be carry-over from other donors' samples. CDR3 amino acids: CSAPLPANYGYTF. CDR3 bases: TGCAGTGCTCCCCTGCCCGCTAACTATGGCTACACCTTC.